These T cell receptor beta chains were read from a single sample in a study of shared clonotypes between healthy human individuals. Profiled with immunoSEQ multiplex PCR; TCRdb holds only in-frame clones, not every one. Altogether 2 million to 2.5 million clones are present, around 92% being singletons, with the ten largest covering around 0.35%. The specimen was naive CD4+ T cells from PBMCs. The receptors derive from a man in his late teens or twenties in good health. Some clones in this sample may be carry-over from other donors' samples. CDR3s include the opening cysteine and the closing phenylalanine or tryptophan. The D gene is left open where the match is weak. Clone size, where shown, is once, few, many, or a class for clones that have expanded.

J gene: TRBJ2-1; V gene: TRBV6-6; clone size: NA; D gene: NA; CDR3 DNA: TGTGCCAGCAGCCTAAGGGGCGCCTACAATGAGCAGTTCTTC; CDR3 protein: CASSLRGAYNEQFF
J gene: TRBJ1-5; V gene: TRBV7-8; clone size: NA; D gene: TRBD1; CDR3 DNA: TGTGCCAGCGGTCCGGGACAGGGGGGCAATCAGCCCCAGCATTTT; CDR3 protein: CASGPGQGGNQPQHF
J gene: TRBJ1-1; V gene: TRBV19; clone size: NA; D gene: NA; CDR3 DNA: TGTGCCAGTGGTACAGGGCGGGACACTGAAGCTTTCTTT; CDR3 protein: CASGTGRDTEAFF
J gene: TRBJ1-2; V gene: TRBV14; clone size: NA; D gene: NA; CDR3 DNA: TGTGCCAGCAGCCCCGGAGGGGCTGGCTACACCTTC; CDR3 protein: CASSPGGAGYTF
J gene: TRBJ2-1; V gene: TRBV15; clone size: NA; D gene: NA; CDR3 DNA: TGTGCCACCCGGAGCTGGGGGGTCAATGAGCAGTTCTTC; CDR3 protein: CATRSWGVNEQFF
J gene: TRBJ2-3; V gene: TRBV11-2; clone size: NA; D gene: TRBD2; CDR3 DNA: TGTGCCAGCAGTGAAACTAGCGCTAGCACAGATACGCAGTATTTT; CDR3 protein: CASSETSASTDTQYF
J gene: TRBJ2-1; V gene: TRBV27; clone size: NA; D gene: TRBD1; CDR3 DNA: TGTGCCAGCAGTTCCCCAGGGTGGGCAGGGGGCTTGGATGAGCAGTTCTTC; CDR3 protein: CASSSPGWAGGLDEQFF
J gene: TRBJ1-1; V gene: TRBV10-2; clone size: NA; D gene: NA; CDR3 DNA: TGCGCCAGCGGTAAGGCAGGGGACGATTCTGAAGCTTTCTTT; CDR3 protein: CASGKAGDDSEAFF
J gene: TRBJ2-1; V gene: TRBV5-1; clone size: NA; D gene: NA; CDR3 DNA: TGCGCCAGCACCCCAGGAGGCGGGCCGAGCTACAATGAGCAGTTCTTC; CDR3 protein: CASTPGGGPSYNEQFF
J gene: TRBJ2-5; V gene: TRBV4-2; clone size: once; D gene: TRBD2; CDR3 DNA: TGTGCCAGCAGCCGAGAAGCGACTAGCGGGGGGGTCCAAGAGACCCAGTACTTC; CDR3 protein: CASSREATSGGVQETQYF
J gene: TRBJ1-2; V gene: TRBV29-1; clone size: once; D gene: NA; CDR3 DNA: TGCAGCGTGCTGGCAGGGAAGGGGTATGGCTACACCTTC; CDR3 protein: CSVLAGKGYGYTF
J gene: TRBJ1-5; V gene: TRBV19; clone size: NA; D gene: NA; CDR3 DNA: TGTGCCAGTAGTATAAAAGGATTAAACAATCAGCCCCAGCATTTT; CDR3 protein: CASSIKGLNNQPQHF
J gene: TRBJ2-7; V gene: TRBV9; clone size: NA; D gene: NA; CDR3 DNA: TGTGCCAGCAGTTCGGACAGCTACGAGCAGTACTTC; CDR3 protein: CASSSDSYEQYF
J gene: TRBJ2-4; V gene: TRBV28; clone size: few; D gene: NA; CDR3 DNA: TGTGCCAGCAGTCGTGGAGGGACCCCCATAGCCAAAAACATTCAGTACTTC; CDR3 protein: CASSRGGTPIAKNIQYF
J gene: TRBJ2-7; V gene: TRBV19; clone size: NA; D gene: TRBD1; CDR3 DNA: TGTGCCAGTAGTAGGGACAGTAACCCCTACGAGCAGTACTTC; CDR3 protein: CASSRDSNPYEQYF
J gene: TRBJ2-2; V gene: TRBV7-2; clone size: NA; D gene: TRBD2; CDR3 DNA: TGTGCCAGCAGCTTATTAAGCGGGAGGGGCACCGGGGAGCTGTTTTTT; CDR3 protein: CASSLLSGRGTGELFF
J gene: TRBJ2-1; V gene: TRBV27; clone size: NA; D gene: TRBD2; CDR3 DNA: TGTGCCAGCAGTTTGGTAGCGGGAGAGTTCTTC; CDR3 protein: CASSLVAGEFF
J gene: TRBJ2-3; V gene: TRBV15; clone size: NA; D gene: TRBD2; CDR3 DNA: TGTGCCACCAGCTCCCGACGGGGGACTAGCGTAAGCACAGATACGCAGTATTTT; CDR3 protein: CATSSRRGTSVSTDTQYF